This record concerns one T cell receptor beta chain sequence. Its antigen is unidentified. Trimming took 0 bases from V and 3 from J; bases not matched to a gene: 0. The CDR3 consists of 14 residues. Germline assignment: CDR1 SGDLS and CDR2 YYNGEE. This record belongs to a study of blood T cells in healthy people across ages. It was with a sample-barcoded 5' primer and a J-beta primer mix that a second PCR of about 6 to 12 cycles was run. Each cDNA molecule, via a template-switch adaptor with 12 random nucleotides, was tagged. Each single sample gave us at least 2.5 million CDR3-containing paired-end reads. MiXCR was run by TCRdb on the 5' RACE reads, yielding one entry per CDR3 protein. The sample records approximately 850,000 distinct CDR3 sequences, around 45% being singletons. Study-wide findings and caveats: Higher naive T cell percentage went strongly together with higher TCR beta diversity.

The receptor's source is a man aged 60-69 years in good health. The rearrangement links TRBV9 to TRBJ2-4; TRBD2 matches 7 bases. Sequencing input: blood. CDR3 bases: TGTGCCAGCAGCGTAGGCGGGGGCAAAAACATTCAGTACTTC. It encodes CASSVGGGKNIQYF.